This T cell receptor (beta chain) stems from a study of Graves' ophthalmopathy and Graves' hyperthyroidism. The TCR beta CDR3 regions underwent amplification from RNA transcripts. Second-round multiplex PCR followed a first-round RT-PCR using HTBI primers. In TCRdb, the multiplex PCR reads were re-called with MiXCR into one record per CDR3 protein. This table has a few hundred thousand distinct CDR3 sequences, 35% to 45% appearing once. Physicians reached a diagnosis by relying on clinical symptoms, serum thyroxine, TRAb, thyroid ultrasound and orbital computed tomography. CDR3 size: 16 residues. Germline V CDR1 and CDR2: SGHVS, FQNEAQ. Between the trimmed V and J ends, which lost 5 bases and 0 bases, there was a span of 15 bases.

The J gene is TRBJ2-3, the V gene TRBV7-8; D is tentatively TRBD1 or TRBD2 (7 bases each). The sequence derives from an adult man with Graves' hyperthyroidism. Sample: peripheral blood or thyroid tissue (not recorded which). This CDR3 reads CASSPGGGPSTDTQYF. The CDR3 DNA sequence: TGTGCCAGCAGCCCAGGGGGGGGGCCTAGCACAGATACGCAGTATTTT.